This T cell receptor (beta chain) was retrieved from a study of Graves' ophthalmopathy and Graves' hyperthyroidism. None of the included patients had other autoimmune diseases, uncontrolled infections, pregnancy or lactation, as these led to exclusion. Orbital computed tomography, thyroid ultrasound, TRAb, serum thyroxine and clinical symptoms formed the basis of diagnosis. CDR1 and CDR2 from the germline V gene are SNHLY and FYNNEI. The CDR3 sequence is 16 residues long. Amplification targeted the TCR beta CDR3 regions, with RNA transcripts as the source material. First-round RT-PCR with HTBI primers preceded a second-round multiplex PCR. TCRdb recomputed calls from the multiplex PCR reads with MiXCR, one row per CDR3 protein. This sample has around 50,000 distinct CDR3 sequences, with 50% found just once. Whole-study findings and limits: In blood, most expanded thyroid clonotypes above 0.001 frequency were also detected. At 70.59% sensitivity and 72.22% specificity, the model predicted progression of the ophthalmopathy.

This clonotype was detected ten times or more. Its antigen is as yet unknown. One junction end does not reproduce the germline sequence, and a read error may be involved. Sequenced sample: peripheral blood. The clonotype comes from an adult man with Graves' ophthalmopathy. The V gene is TRBV2, the J gene TRBJ1-6; tentative D call: TRBD1 (6 bases). This CDR3 is CASREGGLRGNSPLHF. Written as DNA, the CDR3 is TGTGCCAGCAGGGAAGGGGGGTTGAGGGGAAATTCACCCCTCCACTTT.